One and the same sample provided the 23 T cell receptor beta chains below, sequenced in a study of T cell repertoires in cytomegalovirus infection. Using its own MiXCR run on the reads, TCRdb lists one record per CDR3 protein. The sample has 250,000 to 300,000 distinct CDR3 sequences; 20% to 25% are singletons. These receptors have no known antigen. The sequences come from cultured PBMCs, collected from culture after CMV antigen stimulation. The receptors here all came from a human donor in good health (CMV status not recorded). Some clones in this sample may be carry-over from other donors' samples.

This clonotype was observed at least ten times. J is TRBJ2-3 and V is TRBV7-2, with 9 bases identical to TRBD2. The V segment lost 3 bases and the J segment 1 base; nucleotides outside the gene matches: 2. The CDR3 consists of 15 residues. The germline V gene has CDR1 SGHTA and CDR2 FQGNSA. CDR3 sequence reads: CASSFERGGTDTQYF. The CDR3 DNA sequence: TGTGCCAGCAGCTTTGAGCGGGGGGGCACAGATACGCAGTATTTT.

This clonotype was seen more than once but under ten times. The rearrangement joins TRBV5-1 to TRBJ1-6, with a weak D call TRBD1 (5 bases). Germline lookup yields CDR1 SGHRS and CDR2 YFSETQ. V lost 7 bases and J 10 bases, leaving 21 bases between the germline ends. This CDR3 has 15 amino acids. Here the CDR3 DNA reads TGCGCCAGCGGATTCGACGGGGGTGGCGGATCACCCCTCCACTTT. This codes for CASGFDGGGGSPLHF.

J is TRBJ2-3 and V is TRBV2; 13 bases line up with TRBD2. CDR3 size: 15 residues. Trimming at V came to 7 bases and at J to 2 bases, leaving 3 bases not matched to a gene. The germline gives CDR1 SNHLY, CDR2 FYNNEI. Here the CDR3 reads CASTGTSGTTDTQYF. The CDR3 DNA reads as TGTGCCAGCACTGGGACTAGCGGGACCACAGATACGCAGTATTTT. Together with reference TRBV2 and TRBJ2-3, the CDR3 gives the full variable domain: EPEVTQTPSHQVTQMGQEVILRCVPISNHLYFYWYRQILGQKVEFLVSFYNNEISEKSEIFDDQFSVERPDGSNFTLKIRSTKLEDSAMYFCASTGTSGTTDTQYFGPGTRLTVL.

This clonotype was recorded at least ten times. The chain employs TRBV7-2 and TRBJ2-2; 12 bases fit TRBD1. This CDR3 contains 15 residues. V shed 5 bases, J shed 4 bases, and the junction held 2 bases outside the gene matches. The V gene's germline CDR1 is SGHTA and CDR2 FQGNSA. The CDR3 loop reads CASSPGQGATGELFF. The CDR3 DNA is TGTGCCAGCAGCCCGGGACAGGGGGCCACCGGGGAGCTGTTTTTT.

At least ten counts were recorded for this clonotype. In DNA form, the CDR3 reads TGTGCCAGCAGCTCCGTAGGTGTTGGAGAAGAGACCCAGTACTTC. It yields the protein CASSSVGVGEETQYF. The genes are TRBV7-8 and TRBJ2-5; D gene ambiguous. CDR3 size: 15 residues. Trimming removed 4 bases at V and 3 bases at J, with 15 bases between. Per the germline V gene, CDR1 is SGHVS and CDR2 is FQNEAQ. Combining the CDR3 with reference TRBV7-8 and TRBJ2-5 gives the whole variable domain GAGVSQSPRYKVAKRGQDVALRCDPISGHVSLFWYQQALGQGPEFLTYFQNEAQLDKSGLPSDRFFAERPEGSVSTLKIQRTQQEDSAVYLCASSSVGVGEETQYFGPGTRLLVL.

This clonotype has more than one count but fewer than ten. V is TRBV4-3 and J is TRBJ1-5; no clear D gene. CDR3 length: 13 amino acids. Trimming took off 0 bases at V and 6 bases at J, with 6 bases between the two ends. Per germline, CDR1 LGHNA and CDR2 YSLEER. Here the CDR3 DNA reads TGCGCCAGCAGCCAAGAGACGGGTCAGCCCCAGCATTTT. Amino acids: CASSQETGQPQHF.

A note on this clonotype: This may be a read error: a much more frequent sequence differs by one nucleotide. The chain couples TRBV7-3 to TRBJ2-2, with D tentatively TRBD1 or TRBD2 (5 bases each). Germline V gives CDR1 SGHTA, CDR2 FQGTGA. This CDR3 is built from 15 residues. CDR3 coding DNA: TGTGCCAGCAGCTTAGGGGCGGTGAACACCGGGGAGCTGTCTTTT. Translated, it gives CASSLGAVNTGELSF.

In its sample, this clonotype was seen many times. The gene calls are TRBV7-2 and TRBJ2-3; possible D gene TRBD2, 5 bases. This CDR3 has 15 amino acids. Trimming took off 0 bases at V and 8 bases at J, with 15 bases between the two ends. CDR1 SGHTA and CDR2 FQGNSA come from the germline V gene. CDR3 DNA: TGTGCCAGCAGCTTAGCGTTGCAGGCTCGGGGTACGCAGTATTTT. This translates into CASSLALQARGTQYF.

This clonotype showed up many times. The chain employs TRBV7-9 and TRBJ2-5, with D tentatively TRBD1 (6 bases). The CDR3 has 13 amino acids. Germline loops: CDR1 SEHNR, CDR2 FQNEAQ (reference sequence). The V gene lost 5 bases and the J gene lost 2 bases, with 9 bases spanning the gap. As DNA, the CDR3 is TGTGCCAGCAGCCCAGGGGTGCAAGAGACCCAGTACTTC. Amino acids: CASSPGVQETQYF. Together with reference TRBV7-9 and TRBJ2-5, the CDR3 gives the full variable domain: DTGVSQNPRHKITKRGQNVTFRCDPISEHNRLYWYRQTLGQGPEFLTYFQNEAQLEKSRLLSDRFSAERPKGSFSTLEIQRTEQGDSAMYLCASSPGVQETQYFGPGTRLLVL.

CDR3 protein: CASSPDRAKNIQYF. The DNA of the CDR3 is TGTGCCAGCAGTCCGGACAGGGCCAAAAACATTCAGTACTTC. The rearrangement uses TRBV28 and TRBJ2-4, with 7 bases fitting TRBD1. The CDR3 is made up of 14 amino acids. V gave up 5 bases and J gave up 1 base; unmatched junction bases: 2. Germline V gives CDR1 MDHEN, CDR2 SYDVKM.

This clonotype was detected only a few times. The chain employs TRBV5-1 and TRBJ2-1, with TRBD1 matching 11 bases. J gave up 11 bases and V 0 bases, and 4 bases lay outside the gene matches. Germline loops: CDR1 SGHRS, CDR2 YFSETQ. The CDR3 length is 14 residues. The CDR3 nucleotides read TGCGCCAGCAGCTTGGAGGGACAGGGGGACCAGCAGTTCTTC. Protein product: CASSLEGQGDQQFF.

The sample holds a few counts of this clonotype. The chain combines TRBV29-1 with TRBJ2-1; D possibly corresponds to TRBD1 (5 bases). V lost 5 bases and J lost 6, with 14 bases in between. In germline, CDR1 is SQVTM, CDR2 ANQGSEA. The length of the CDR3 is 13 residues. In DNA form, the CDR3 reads TGCAGCGTTTCGGCAGGGTGGGGCAATGAGCAGTTCTTC. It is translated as CSVSAGWGNEQFF.

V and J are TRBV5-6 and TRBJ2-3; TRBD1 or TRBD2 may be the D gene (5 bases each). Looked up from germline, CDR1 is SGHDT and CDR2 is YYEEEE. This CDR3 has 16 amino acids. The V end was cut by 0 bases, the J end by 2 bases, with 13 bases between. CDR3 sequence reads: CASSLASGPHTDTQYF. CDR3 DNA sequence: TGTGCCAGCAGCTTGGCTTCGGGACCCCACACAGATACGCAGTATTTT.

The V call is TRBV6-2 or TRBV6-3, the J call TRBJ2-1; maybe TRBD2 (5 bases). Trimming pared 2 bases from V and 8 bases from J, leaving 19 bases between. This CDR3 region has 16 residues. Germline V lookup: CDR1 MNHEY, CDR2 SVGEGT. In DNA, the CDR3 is TGTGCCAGCAGTTACGTCACGGGAAGCATGCTGGATGAGCAGTTCTTC. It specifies CASSYVTGSMLDEQFF.

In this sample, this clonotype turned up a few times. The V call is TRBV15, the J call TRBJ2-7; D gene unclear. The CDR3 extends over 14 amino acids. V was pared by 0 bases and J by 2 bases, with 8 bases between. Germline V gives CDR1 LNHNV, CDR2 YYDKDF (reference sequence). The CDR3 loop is CATSRDRLTYEQYF. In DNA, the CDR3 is TGTGCCACCAGCAGAGATCGGCTCACCTACGAGCAGTACTTC.

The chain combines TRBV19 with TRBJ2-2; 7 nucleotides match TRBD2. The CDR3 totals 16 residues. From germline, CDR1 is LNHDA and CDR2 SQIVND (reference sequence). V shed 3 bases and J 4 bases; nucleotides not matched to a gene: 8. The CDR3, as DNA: TGTGCCAGTAGTATCGCAGGCGGGAGAACCACCGGGGAGCTGTTTTTT. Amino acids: CASSIAGGRTTGELFF.

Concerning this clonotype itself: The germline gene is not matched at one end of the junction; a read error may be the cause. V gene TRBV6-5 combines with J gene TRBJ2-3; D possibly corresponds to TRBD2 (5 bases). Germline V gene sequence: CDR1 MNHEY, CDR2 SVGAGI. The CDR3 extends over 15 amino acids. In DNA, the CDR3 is TGTGCCAGCAGTTATACAGCGGAAAGCACAGATACGCTGTATTTT. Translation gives CASSYTAESTDTLYF.

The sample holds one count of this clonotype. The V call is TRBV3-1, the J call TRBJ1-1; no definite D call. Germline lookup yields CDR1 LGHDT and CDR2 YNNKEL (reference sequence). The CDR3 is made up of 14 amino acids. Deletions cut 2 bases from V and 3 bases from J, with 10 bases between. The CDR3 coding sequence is TGTGCCAGCAGCCAACAGTTTCGGGACACTGAAGCTTTCTTT. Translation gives CASSQQFRDTEAFF.

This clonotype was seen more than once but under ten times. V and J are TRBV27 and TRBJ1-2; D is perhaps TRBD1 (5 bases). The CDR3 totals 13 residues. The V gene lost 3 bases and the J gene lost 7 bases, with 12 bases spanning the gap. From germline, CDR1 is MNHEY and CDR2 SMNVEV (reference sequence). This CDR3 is CASSFGRGGGYTF. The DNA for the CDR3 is TGTGCCAGCAGTTTTGGGAGGGGAGGTGGCTACACCTTC.

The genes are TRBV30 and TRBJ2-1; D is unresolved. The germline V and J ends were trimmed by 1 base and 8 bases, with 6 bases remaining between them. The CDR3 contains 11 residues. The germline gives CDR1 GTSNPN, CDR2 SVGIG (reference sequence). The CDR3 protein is CAWSASHEQFF. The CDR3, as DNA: TGTGCCTGGAGTGCCAGTCATGAGCAGTTCTTC.

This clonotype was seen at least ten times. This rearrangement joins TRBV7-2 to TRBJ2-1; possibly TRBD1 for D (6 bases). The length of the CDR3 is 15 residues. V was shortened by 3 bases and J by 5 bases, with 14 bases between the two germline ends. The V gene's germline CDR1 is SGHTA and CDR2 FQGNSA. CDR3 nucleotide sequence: TGTGCCAGCAGCTTTGGTCAGGGGATAGACAATGAGCAGTTCTTC. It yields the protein CASSFGQGIDNEQFF. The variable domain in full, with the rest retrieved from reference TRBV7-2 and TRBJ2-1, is GAGVSQSPSNKVTEKGKDVELRCDPISGHTALYWYRQSLGQGLEFLIYFQGNSAPDKSGLPSDRFSAERTGGSVSTLTIQRTQQEDSAVYLCASSFGQGIDNEQFFGPGTRLTVL.

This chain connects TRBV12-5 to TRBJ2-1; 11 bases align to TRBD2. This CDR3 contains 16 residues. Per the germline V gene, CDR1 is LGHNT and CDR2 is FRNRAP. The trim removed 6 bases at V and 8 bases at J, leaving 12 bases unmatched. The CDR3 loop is CASGMPLAGATDEQFF. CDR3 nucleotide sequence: TGTGCTAGTGGGATGCCACTAGCGGGAGCCACCGATGAGCAGTTCTTC. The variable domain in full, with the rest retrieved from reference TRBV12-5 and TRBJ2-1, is DARVTQTPRHKVTEMGQEVTMRCQPILGHNTVFWYRQTMMQGLELLAYFRNRAPLDDSGMPKDRFSAEMPDATLATLKIQPSEPRDSAVYFCASGMPLAGATDEQFFGPGTRLTVL.

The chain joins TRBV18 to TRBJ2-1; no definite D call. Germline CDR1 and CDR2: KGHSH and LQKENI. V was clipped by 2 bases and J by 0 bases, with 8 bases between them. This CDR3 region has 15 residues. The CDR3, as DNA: TGTGCCAGCTCACCAAACGGATACTCCTACAATGAGCAGTTCTTC. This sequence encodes CASSPNGYSYNEQFF. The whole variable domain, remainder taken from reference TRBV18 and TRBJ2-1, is NAGVMQNPRHLVRRRGQEARLRCSPMKGHSHVYWYRQLPEEGLKFMVYLQKENIIDESGMPKERFSAEFPKEGPSILRIQQVVRGDSAAYFCASSPNGYSYNEQFFGPGTRLTVL.